This T cell receptor beta chain came from a study of PD-1 blockade in mismatch repair-deficient tumors. For the study at large: All were previously treated, progressing patients with 11 to 13 mismatch repair-deficient cancer types.

Per germline, CDR1 GTSNPN and CDR2 SVGIG (reference sequence). This CDR3 has 13 amino acids. TCRdb's copy holds only in-frame clones and misses some; the assay was immunoSEQ multiplex PCR. The table includes fewer than 100,000 clones, around 85% detected once. The receptor was derived from an adult with mismatch repair-deficient cancer. This sequence joins TRBV30 and TRBJ2-1, with 7 bases identical to TRBD2. Sequenced material: peripheral blood, taken 12 weeks after starting pembrolizumab. The CDR3, as DNA: TGTGCATGGGGGGGAGGGCCCTACAATGAGCAGTTCTTC. It encodes CAWGGGPYNEQFF.